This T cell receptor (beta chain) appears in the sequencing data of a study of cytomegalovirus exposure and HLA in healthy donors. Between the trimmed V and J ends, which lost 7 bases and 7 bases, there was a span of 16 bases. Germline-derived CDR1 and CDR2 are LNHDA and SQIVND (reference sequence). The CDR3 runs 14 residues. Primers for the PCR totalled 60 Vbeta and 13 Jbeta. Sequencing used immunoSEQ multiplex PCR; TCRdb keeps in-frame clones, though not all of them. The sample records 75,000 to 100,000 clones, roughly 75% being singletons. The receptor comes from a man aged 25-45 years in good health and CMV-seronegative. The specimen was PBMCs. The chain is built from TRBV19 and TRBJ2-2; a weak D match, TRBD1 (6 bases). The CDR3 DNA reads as TGTGCCAGTACCTCTACAGGGATTGGCGGGGAGCTGTTTTTT. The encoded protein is CASTSTGIGGELFF.